The next 12 T cell receptor beta chains were all read from a single sample in a study of CD8+ T cells in alopecia areata listed by TCRdb under 2018. The library was generated by the immunoSEQ multiplex PCR assay. RNA was extracted from all samples and reverse transcribed into cDNA, which served as template for TCR sequencing. TCRdb provides this immuneACCESS table in a form limited to in-frame rearrangements. Some clones are lacking; in checked studies, under half of them reflect an unresolved V gene, and why the rest are absent is not known. The sample data list 90,000 to 150,000 clones, and 58% of these were observed just once. Together, the top ten hold approximately 29% of the sample. Sample time point, as interpreted from the label and publication: 4 weeks on oral tofacitinib. The meaning of the sample's treatment or condition label: oral pan-JAK inhibitor, 5-10 mg twice daily. Sequencing was performed on CD8+ T cells sorted from blood, taken at week 4, from a patient treated with tofacitinib. Receptors originate from a human donor with alopecia areata.

This clone has a handful of counts. The gene calls are TRBV29-1 and TRBJ1-5, with 8 bases aligning to TRBD1. The J segment lost 1 base and the V segment lost 6 bases, leaving 5 bases of the junction unmatched. Looked up from germline, CDR1 is SQVTM and CDR2 is ANQGSEA. The CDR3 extends over 14 amino acids. CDR3 bases: TGCAGCGTCGCAACAGGGGGAAGCAATCAGCCCCAGCATTTT. Translated: CSVATGGSNQPQHF.

This chain connects TRBV7-9 to TRBJ1-4, with D uncertain. Trimming cost V 4 bases and J 4 bases, with 13 bases left between them. Germline CDR1 is SEHNR and CDR2 is FQNEAQ (reference sequence). CDR3 length: 15 amino acids. For the CDR3, the DNA is TGTGCCAGCAGCTCTAAGACGGATTTTAATGAAAAACTGTTTTTT. This encodes CASSSKTDFNEKLFF.

The rearrangement joins TRBV19 to TRBJ2-7; D is unclear. Germline-derived CDR1 and CDR2 are LNHDA and SQIVND (reference sequence). CDR3 length: 12 residues. V was pared by 10 bases and J by 1 base, with 11 bases between. CDR3 loop: CATSRGSYEQYF. The CDR3 DNA is TGTGCCACCTCACGTGGGTCCTACGAGCAGTACTTC.

The chain links TRBV7-6 to TRBJ2-5; either TRBD1 or TRBD2 may supply D (5 bases each). In germline, CDR1 is SGHVS, CDR2 FNYEAQ. V gave up 5 bases and J gave up 5 bases, with 18 bases separating them. This CDR3 is 15 amino acids long. In DNA form, the CDR3 reads TGTGCCAGCAGCCAAAGGTGGGGGTCAGGGGAGACCCAGTACTTC. As protein: CASSQRWGSGETQYF.

The chain employs TRBV7-2 and TRBJ2-1; D possibly corresponds to TRBD1 (5 bases). V lost 6 bases and J 1 base, leaving 7 bases between the germline ends. The germline V gene encodes CDR1 SGHTA and CDR2 FQGNSA. This CDR3 spans 13 amino acids. The CDR3 bases are TGTGCCAGCAGGCCAGGGTCCTACAATGAGCAGTTCTTC. It translates to CASRPGSYNEQFF.

V and J are TRBV30 and TRBJ1-5; D gene ambiguous. The V gene's germline CDR1 is GTSNPN and CDR2 SVGIG (reference sequence). Trimming stripped 2 bases from V and 5 bases from J, with 10 bases between. CDR3 length equals 13 residues. The CDR3: CAWSSDGYQPQHF. The CDR3 DNA is TGTGCCTGGAGTTCGGACGGTTATCAGCCCCAGCATTTT.

V and J are TRBV9 and TRBJ1-1, with 9 bases matching TRBD1. The CDR3 is made up of 16 amino acids. Per the germline V gene, CDR1 is SGDLS and CDR2 is YYNGEE. V was clipped by 0 bases and J by 1 base; unmatched bases: 4. Here the CDR3 reads CASSVATGGENTEAFF. The CDR3 DNA is TGTGCCAGCAGCGTAGCGACAGGGGGGGAGAACACTGAAGCTTTCTTT.

The chain is built from TRBV29-1 and TRBJ1-2; no definite D call. V was cut by 3 bases and J by 0 bases, with 14 bases left in between. This CDR3 spans 15 amino acids. Germline loops: CDR1 SQVTM, CDR2 ANQGSEA. Here the CDR3 reads CSVELTSSSNYGYTF. Written as DNA, the CDR3 is TGCAGCGTTGAGCTTACAAGTTCCTCTAACTATGGCTACACCTTC. The full variable domain, completed using reference TRBV29-1 and TRBJ1-2, is SAVISQKPSRDICQRGTSLTIQCQVDSQVTMMFWYRQQPGQSLTLIATANQGSEATYESGFVIDKFPISRPNLTFSTLTVSNMSPEDSSIYLCSVELTSSSNYGYTFGSGTRLTVV.

This clone was recorded a few times. The rearrangement uses TRBV7-9 and TRBJ1-2; D perhaps matches TRBD1 (6 bases). V was cut by 4 bases and J by 4 bases, with 13 bases left in between. This CDR3 comprises 14 residues. Germline CDR1 and CDR2: SEHNR and FQNEAQ (reference sequence). The CDR3 region has the DNA TGTGCCAGCAGCTCCCGCGAGGGGGGCTATGGCTACACCTTC. Its translation is CASSSREGGYGYTF.

In its sample, this clone was seen a few times. The chain uses TRBV5-1 and TRBJ2-7; a weak D match, TRBD1 (6 bases). Germline-derived CDR1 and CDR2 are SGHRS and YFSETQ. V was cut by 5 bases and J by 5 bases, with 23 bases left in between. The CDR3 has 16 residues. For the CDR3, the DNA is TGCGCCAGCAGAGCCTATTACAGGGTGCAGTTCCACGAGCAGTACTTC. This sequence encodes CASRAYYRVQFHEQYF.

The chain carries TRBV30 and TRBJ2-5, with TRBD1 matching 9 bases. V gave up 5 bases and J gave up 5 bases; unmatched junction bases: 6. CDR3 length: 13 residues. Germline V gives CDR1 GTSNPN, CDR2 SVGIG (reference sequence). CDR3 coding DNA: TGTGCCTGGGGGACAGGGAACGGGGAGACCCAGTACTTC. This codes for CAWGTGNGETQYF.

Only a few counts were recorded for this clone. The chain uses TRBV29-1 and TRBJ2-7; no clear D. Trimming took off 4 bases at V and 5 bases at J, with 15 bases between the two ends. The CDR3 length is 13 residues. The germline CDR1 and CDR2 sequences are SQVTM and ANQGSEA. CDR3 residues: CSVVLLLRNEQYF. CDR3 in DNA: TGCAGCGTTGTACTCCTTCTCCGGAACGAGCAGTACTTC.